This is a list of T cell receptor beta chains from one sample in a study of CD8+CD57+ T cells in acquired aplastic anemia. MiXCR, applied by TCRdb to the reads, yields one record per CDR3 protein. Counted here are approximately 190,000 distinct CDR3 sequences, around 45% occurring once; the ten biggest clones make up approximately 9.7%. Sequencing was performed on sorted CD4+, CD8+, or CD8+CD57+ T cells (not recorded which) from PBMCs. The receptor source for this set is a human donor with aplastic anemia. Each CDR3 is given with its conserved first and last residue. Fields, in order: clone size, J gene, V gene, D gene, CDR3 protein, CDR3 DNA. D genes are given only for firm matches. Clone size appears in some rows only: once, few, many, or a class for an expanded clone.

>.|TRBJ2-2|TRBV7-7|.
CASGIPGELFF
TGTGCCAGCGGGATACCTGGGGAGCTGTTTTTT
>once|TRBJ1-1|TRBV20-1|.
CSAKSTQYTEAFF
TGCAGTGCTAAATCTACGCAGTACACTGAAGCTTTCTTT
>few|TRBJ1-1|TRBV10-3|.
CAILGGPGTEAFF
TGTGCCATCCTAGGGGGGCCCGGCACTGAAGCTTTCTTT
>many|TRBJ2-1|TRBV7-2|TRBD2
CASSLFRLADRNEQFF
TGTGCCAGCAGCTTATTTCGCCTAGCGGATCGGAATGAGCAGTTCTTC
>.|TRBJ2-1|TRBV10-3|TRBD2
CAISSSGGQYNEQFF
TGTGCCATCAGTTCTAGCGGGGGCCAATACAATGAGCAGTTCTTC
>many|TRBJ2-5|TRBV6-1|TRBD2
CASTLTGLVLETQYF
TGTGCCAGCACCCTAACGGGACTAGTCTTGGAGACCCAGTACTTC
>.|TRBJ2-7|TRBV11-2|.
CASSFGPGDNYEQYF
TGTGCCAGCAGCTTCGGTCCAGGGGATAACTACGAGCAGTACTTC
>.|TRBJ1-5|TRBV24-1|TRBD1
CATSDTGTGAYEHF
TGTGCCACCAGTGATACCGGGACAGGGGCCTACGAGCATTTT
>.|TRBJ2-3|TRBV24-1|TRBD2
CATSEPGLAGWQYF
TGTGCCACCAGTGAACCGGGACTAGCGGGGTGGCAGTATTTT
>.|TRBJ1-2|TRBV20-1|.
CSARHNYGYTF
TGCAGTGCTAGGCATAACTATGGCTACACCTTC
>.|TRBJ1-4|TRBV13|.
CASSLGALGENEKLFF
TGTGCCAGCAGCTTAGGCGCCCTAGGCGAGAATGAAAAACTGTTTTTT
>.|TRBJ2-1|TRBV20-1|TRBD2
CSASGRSEQFF
TGCAGTGCTAGCGGGAGGAGTGAGCAGTTCTTC
>.|TRBJ2-1|TRBV4-2|.
CASSDTLGSYNEQFF
TGTGCCAGCAGCGACACTTTAGGCTCCTACAATGAGCAGTTCTTC
>many|TRBJ1-1|TRBV6-5|.
CASSSPREGNTEAFF
TGTGCCAGCAGTTCCCCCCGCGAAGGGAACACTGAAGCTTTCTTT
>.|TRBJ2-7|TRBV7-2|.
CASSLVGRGGREQYF
TGTGCCAGCAGCTTAGTTGGCAGGGGGGGTCGCGAGCAGTACTTC
>.|TRBJ2-3|TRBV7-6|TRBD2
CASGLLAGFPDTQYF
TGTGCCAGCGGCCTACTAGCGGGGTTTCCAGATACGCAGTATTTT
>.|TRBJ2-1|TRBV10-1|TRBD1
CASSSGQVGDEQFF
TGCGCCAGCAGTAGCGGACAGGTTGGGGATGAGCAGTTCTTC
>.|TRBJ1-2|TRBV20-1|.
CSARDSATGGNYGYTF
TGCAGTGCTAGAGATTCGGCGACAGGAGGTAACTATGGCTACACCTTC
>many|TRBJ2-1|TRBV6-4|TRBD2
CASSRLAGTNEQFF
TGTGCCAGCAGTAGACTAGCGGGGACAAATGAGCAGTTCTTC
>.|TRBJ1-2|TRBV15|TRBD1
CATSRGTGTVVYGYTF
TGTGCCACCAGCAGAGGAACCGGGACAGTAGTCTATGGCTACACCTTC
>.|TRBJ2-7|TRBV15|TRBD1
CATSRDSGTGGAYEQYF
TGTGCCACCAGCAGAGACTCCGGGACAGGGGGCGCGTACGAGCAGTACTTC
>many|TRBJ1-1|TRBV5-5|TRBD1
CASRQTGVNTEAFF
TGTGCCAGCAGACAGACAGGGGTGAACACTGAAGCTTTCTTT
>many|TRBJ2-1|TRBV10-3|TRBD2
CASRGEIPYNEQFF
TGTGCCAGTCGGGGGGAGATCCCCTACAATGAGCAGTTCTTC
>many|TRBJ2-7|TRBV12-3/TRBV12-4|.
CASSLGNTVAYEQYF
TGTGCCAGCAGTTTAGGAAACACAGTAGCCTACGAGCAGTACTTC
>.|TRBJ1-4|TRBV2|.
CASSAFTTNEKLFF
TGTGCCAGCAGTGCCTTTACAACTAATGAAAAACTGTTTTTT
>.|TRBJ1-1|TRBV11-3|.
CASSSPRLQEAFF
TGTGCCAGCAGCTCCCCTCGACTCCAAGAGGCTTTCTTT
>.|TRBJ2-3|TRBV7-2|.
CASESTDTQYF
TGTGCCAGCGAGAGCACAGATACGCAGTATTTT
>.|TRBJ1-1|TRBV7-9|.
CASSLPITEAFF
TGTGCCAGCAGTCTGCCGATCACTGAAGCTTTCTTT
>.|TRBJ1-5|TRBV9|.
CASSVGQVNQPQHF
TGTGCCAGCAGCGTAGGGCAAGTCAATCAGCCCCAGCATTTT
>.|TRBJ2-5|TRBV24-1|TRBD1
CATGTGLEETQYF
TGTGCCACCGGGACAGGGTTAGAAGAGACCCAGTACTTC
>.|TRBJ1-3|TRBV7-7|TRBD1
CASSFTQGARGNTIYF
TGTGCTAGCAGCTTCACGCAGGGGGCAAGGGGAAACACCATATATTTT
>.|TRBJ1-2|TRBV19|.
CASKSGINYGYTF
TGTGCCAGTAAATCCGGGATCAACTATGGCTACACCTTC